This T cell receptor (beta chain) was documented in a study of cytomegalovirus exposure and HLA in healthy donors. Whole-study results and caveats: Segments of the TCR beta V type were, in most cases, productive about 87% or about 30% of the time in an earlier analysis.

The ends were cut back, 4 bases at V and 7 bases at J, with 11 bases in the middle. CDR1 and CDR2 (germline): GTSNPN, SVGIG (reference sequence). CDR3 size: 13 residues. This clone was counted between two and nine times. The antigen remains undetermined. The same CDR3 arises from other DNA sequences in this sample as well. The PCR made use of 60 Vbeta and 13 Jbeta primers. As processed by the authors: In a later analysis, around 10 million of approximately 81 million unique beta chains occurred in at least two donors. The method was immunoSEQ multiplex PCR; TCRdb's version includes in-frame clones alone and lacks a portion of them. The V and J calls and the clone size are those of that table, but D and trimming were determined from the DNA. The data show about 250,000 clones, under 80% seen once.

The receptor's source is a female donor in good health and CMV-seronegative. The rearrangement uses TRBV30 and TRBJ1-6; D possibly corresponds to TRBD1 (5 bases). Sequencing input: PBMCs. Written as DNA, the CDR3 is TGTGCCTGGATCAATGGGGGGAATTCACCCCTCCACTTT. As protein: CAWINGGNSPLHF.